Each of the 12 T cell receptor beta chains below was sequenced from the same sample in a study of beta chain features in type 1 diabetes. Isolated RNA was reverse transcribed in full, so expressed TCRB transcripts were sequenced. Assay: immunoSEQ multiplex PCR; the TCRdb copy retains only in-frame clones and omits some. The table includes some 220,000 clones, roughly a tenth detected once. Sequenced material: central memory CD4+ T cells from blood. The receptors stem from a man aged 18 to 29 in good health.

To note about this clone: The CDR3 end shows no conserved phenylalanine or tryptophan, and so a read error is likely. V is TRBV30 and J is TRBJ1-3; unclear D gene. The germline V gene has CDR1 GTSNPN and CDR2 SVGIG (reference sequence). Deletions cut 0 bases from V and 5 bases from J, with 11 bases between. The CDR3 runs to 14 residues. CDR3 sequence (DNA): TGTGCCTGGAGTGTGAACAGCCACCGAAACACCATATATTCT. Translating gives CAWSVNSHRNTIYS.

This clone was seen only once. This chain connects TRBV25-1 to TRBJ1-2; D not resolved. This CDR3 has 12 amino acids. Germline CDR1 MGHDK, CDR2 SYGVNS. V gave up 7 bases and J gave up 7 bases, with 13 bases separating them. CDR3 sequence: CASNFKGGGYTF. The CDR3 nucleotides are TGTGCCAGCAATTTCAAGGGAGGTGGCTACACCTTC.

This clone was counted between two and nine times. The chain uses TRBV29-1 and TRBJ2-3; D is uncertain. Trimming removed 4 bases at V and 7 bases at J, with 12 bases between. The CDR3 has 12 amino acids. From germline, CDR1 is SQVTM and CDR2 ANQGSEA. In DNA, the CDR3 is TGCAGCGTTGTTGGCCCGCCTAATACGCAGTATTTT. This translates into CSVVGPPNTQYF.

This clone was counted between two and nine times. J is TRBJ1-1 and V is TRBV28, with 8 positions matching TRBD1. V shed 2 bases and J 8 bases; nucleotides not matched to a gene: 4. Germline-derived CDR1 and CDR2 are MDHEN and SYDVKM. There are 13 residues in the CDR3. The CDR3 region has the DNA TGTGCCAGCAGTTTAACTACAGGGGGGGAAGCTTTCTTT. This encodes CASSLTTGGEAFF. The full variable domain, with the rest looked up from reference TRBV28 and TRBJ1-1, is DVKVTQSSRYLVKRTGEKVFLECVQDMDHENMFWYRQDPGLGLRLIYFSYDVKMKEKGDIPEGYSVSREKKERFSLILESASTNQTSMYLCASSLTTGGEAFFGQGTRLTVV.

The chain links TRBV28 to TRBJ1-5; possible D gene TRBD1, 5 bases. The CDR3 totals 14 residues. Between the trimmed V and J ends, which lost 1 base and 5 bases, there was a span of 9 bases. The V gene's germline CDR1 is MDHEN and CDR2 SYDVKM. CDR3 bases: TGTGCCAGCAGTTTATTATCCAGGGATCAGCCCCAGCATTTT. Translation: CASSLLSRDQPQHF.

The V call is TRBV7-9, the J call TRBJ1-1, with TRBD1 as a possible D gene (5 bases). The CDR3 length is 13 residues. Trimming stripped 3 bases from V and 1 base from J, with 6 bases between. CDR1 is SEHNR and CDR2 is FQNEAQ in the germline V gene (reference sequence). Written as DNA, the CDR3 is TGTGCCAGCAGCTTCGGGGCGAACACTGAAGCTTTCTTT. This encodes CASSFGANTEAFF.

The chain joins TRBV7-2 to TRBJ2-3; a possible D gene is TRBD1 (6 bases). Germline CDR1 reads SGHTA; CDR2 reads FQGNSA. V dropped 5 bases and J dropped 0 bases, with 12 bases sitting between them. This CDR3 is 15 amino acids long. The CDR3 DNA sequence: TGTGCCAGCAGCCTATCGACAGGCAGCACAGATACGCAGTATTTT. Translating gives CASSLSTGSTDTQYF.

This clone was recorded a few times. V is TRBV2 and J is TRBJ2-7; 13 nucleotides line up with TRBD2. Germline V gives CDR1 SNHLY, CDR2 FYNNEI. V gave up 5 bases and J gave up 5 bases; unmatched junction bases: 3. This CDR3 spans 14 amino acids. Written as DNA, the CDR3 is TGTGCCAGCAGTTGGACTAGCGGGAGAGACGAGCAGTACTTC. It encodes CASSWTSGRDEQYF.

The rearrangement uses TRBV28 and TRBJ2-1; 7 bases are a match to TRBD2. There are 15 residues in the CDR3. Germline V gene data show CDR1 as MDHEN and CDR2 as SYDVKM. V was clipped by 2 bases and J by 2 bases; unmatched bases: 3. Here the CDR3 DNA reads TGTGCCAGCAGTTTAGCGGGGAGGGCCTACAATGAGCAGTTCTTC. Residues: CASSLAGRAYNEQFF.

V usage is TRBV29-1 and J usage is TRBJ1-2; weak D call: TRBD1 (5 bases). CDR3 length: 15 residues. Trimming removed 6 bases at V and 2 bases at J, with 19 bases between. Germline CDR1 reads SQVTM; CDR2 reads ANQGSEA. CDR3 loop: CSVVSSRDSNYGYTF. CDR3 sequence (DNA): TGCAGCGTCGTAAGTAGCCGGGACTCCAACTATGGCTACACCTTC.

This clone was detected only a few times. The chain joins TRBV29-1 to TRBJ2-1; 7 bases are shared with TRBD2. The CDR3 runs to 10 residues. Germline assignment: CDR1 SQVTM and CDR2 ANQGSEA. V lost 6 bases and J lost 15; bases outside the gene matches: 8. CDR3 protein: CSVRRELWFF. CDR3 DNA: TGCAGCGTGCGGCGGGAGCTGTGGTTCTTC.

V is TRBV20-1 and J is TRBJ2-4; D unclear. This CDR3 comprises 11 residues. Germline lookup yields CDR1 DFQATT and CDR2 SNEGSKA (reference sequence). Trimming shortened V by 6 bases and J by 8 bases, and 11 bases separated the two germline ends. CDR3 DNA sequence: TGCAGTGCCTCCGTTGGTGACATTCAGTACTTC. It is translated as CSASVGDIQYF.